A single sample is the source of the 13 T cell receptor beta chains below, sequenced in a study of blood T cells in healthy people across ages. Using a J-beta primer mix together with a sample-barcoded 5' primer, a second PCR was run for about 6 to 12 cycles. MiXCR, run by TCRdb on the 5' RACE reads, gives a single entry per CDR3 protein. The sample shows about 1.4 million distinct CDR3 sequences, 45% to 70% of them seen only once. Sequences were obtained from blood. The receptor source for this set is a man between 18 and 29 years old in good health.

This clonotype was found many times. J is TRBJ2-7 and V is TRBV7-2; no clear D. Trimming removed 5 bases at V and 4 bases at J, with 9 bases between. Germline CDR1 reads SGHTA; CDR2 reads FQGNSA. The CDR3 length is 12 residues. CDR3 DNA: TGTGCCAGCAGCCGAGACGATTACGAGCAGTACTTC. It codes for CASSRDDYEQYF.

This clonotype was counted between two and nine times. The chain couples TRBV11-2 to TRBJ2-1, with 9 positions matching TRBD1. The CDR3 length is 16 residues. J lost 7 bases, V lost 6 bases, and 13 bases had no gene match. Germline V gene lookup returns CDR1 SGHAT and CDR2 FQNNGV. The CDR3, as DNA: TGTGCCAGCAGTTTATATGGGACAGGGTCTGTGAATGAGCAGTTCTTC. Its protein is CASSLYGTGSVNEQFF.

CDR3: CSARSRETYEQYF. CDR3 coding DNA: TGCAGTGCTAGGTCCAGGGAAACCTACGAGCAGTACTTC. This chain uses TRBV20-1 with TRBJ2-7, with D perhaps TRBD1 (5 bases). Between the trimmed V and J ends, which lost 3 bases and 2 bases, there was a span of 11 bases. Germline-derived CDR1 and CDR2 are DFQATT and SNEGSKA (reference sequence). There are 13 residues in the CDR3.

This clonotype has more than one count but fewer than ten. This chain uses TRBV5-6 with TRBJ1-2, with a tentative D call TRBD1 (5 bases). The V gene lost 5 bases and the J gene lost 3 bases, with 23 bases spanning the gap. Looked up from germline, CDR1 is SGHDT and CDR2 is YYEEEE. The CDR3 sequence is 17 residues long. CDR3 protein: CASSGWMGPTRDYGYTF. The DNA of the CDR3 is TGTGCCAGCAGTGGGTGGATGGGGCCGACGAGGGACTATGGCTACACCTTC.

The chain links TRBV9 to TRBJ2-3; TRBD1 is a possible D gene (6 bases). In germline, CDR1 is SGDLS, CDR2 YYNGEE. The CDR3 extends over 15 amino acids. Trimming removed 3 bases from V and 6 bases from J, with 17 bases in between. The CDR3 bases are TGTGCCAGCAGCGGATTGGGAAGGGGGTTGGATACGCAGTATTTT. It codes for CASSGLGRGLDTQYF.

This chain links TRBV3-1 with TRBJ2-5; 12 bases match TRBD1. Germline-derived CDR1 and CDR2 are LGHDT and YNNKEL (reference sequence). The CDR3 spans 18 residues. J lost 4 bases, V lost 5 bases, and 14 bases had no gene match. The CDR3 bases are TGTGCCAGCAGCGCTAGAGGGACAGGGGGCGCGGTGAGAGAGACCCAGTACTTC. Its protein is CASSARGTGGAVRETQYF.

The V gene is TRBV6-5, the J gene TRBJ1-2; no reliable D call. Trimming removed 0 bases at V and 4 bases at J, with 12 bases between. The CDR3 is 15 amino acids. Germline V gives CDR1 MNHEY, CDR2 SVGAGI. The DNA of the CDR3 is TGTGCCAGCAGTTACTCAGGAGATCTAGGCTATGGCTACACCTTC. It yields the protein CASSYSGDLGYGYTF.

This clonotype came up once. The CDR3 nucleotides are TGTGCCAGCAGCTTAGATTGGGGATGGACATATGGCTACACCTTC. Protein product: CASSLDWGWTYGYTF. The chain combines TRBV11-2 with TRBJ1-2, with D tentatively TRBD1 (5 bases). V lost 0 bases and J 5 bases, leaving 13 bases between the germline ends. This CDR3 has 15 amino acids. The germline V gene has CDR1 SGHAT and CDR2 FQNNGV. Full variable domain (missing parts from reference TRBV11-2 and TRBJ1-2): EAGVAQSPRYKIIEKRQSVAFWCNPISGHATLYWYQQILGQGPKLLIQFQNNGVVDDSQLPKDRFSAERLKGVDSTLKIQPAKLEDSAVYLCASSLDWGWTYGYTFGSGTRLTVV.

CDR3 nucleotide sequence: TGCAGTGCGAGCAAATACAGGTTGGGGGACACTGAAGCTTTCTTT. The encoded protein is CSASKYRLGDTEAFF. The chain uses TRBV20-1 and TRBJ1-1, with a tentative D call TRBD1 (5 bases). Germline V gene sequence: CDR1 DFQATT, CDR2 SNEGSKA (reference sequence). Between the trimmed V and J ends, which lost 6 bases and 3 bases, there was a span of 20 bases. This CDR3 contains 15 residues.

This clonotype was detected only a few times. This chain joins TRBV20-1 and TRBJ2-3; 7 nucleotides match TRBD1. CDR1 DFQATT and CDR2 SNEGSKA come from the germline V gene (reference sequence). V dropped 5 bases and J dropped 2; count of bases not matched to a gene: 7. The CDR3 contains 14 residues. The CDR3 here is CSALETGSTDTQYF. As DNA, the CDR3 is TGCAGTGCTCTAGAGACAGGGTCCACAGATACGCAGTATTTT.

In this sample, this clonotype turned up a few times. This sequence joins TRBV4-1 and TRBJ1-2, with D unclear. The V and J ends lost 3 bases and 1 base respectively, with 12 bases between them. CDR3 length: 15 amino acids. Germline V gene lookup returns CDR1 MGHRA and CDR2 YSYEKL. Here the CDR3 reads CASSQTGSFNYGYTF. The DNA for the CDR3 is TGCGCCAGCAGCCAGACCGGGTCGTTTAACTATGGCTACACCTTC.

V gene TRBV15 combines with J gene TRBJ1-1, with D maybe TRBD1 (5 bases). With 5 bases removed from V and 7 bases from J, the gap between germline ends came to 8 bases. The CDR3 contains 11 residues. Germline V gene lookup returns CDR1 LNHNV and CDR2 YYDKDF (reference sequence). Here the CDR3 reads CATSHGGEAFF. The CDR3 DNA follows: TGTGCCACCAGCCATGGGGGTGAAGCTTTCTTT.

This clonotype was detected only a few times. The J gene is TRBJ2-1, the V gene TRBV5-1, with TRBD1 as a possible D gene (6 bases). Trimming took 4 bases from V and 7 from J, leaving 12 bases between them. This CDR3 is built from 13 residues. Per germline, CDR1 SGHRS and CDR2 YFSETQ. CDR3 bases: TGCGCCAGCAGCGGCCTCGACAGGAATGAGCAGTTCTTC. Amino acid sequence: CASSGLDRNEQFF. Full variable domain (rest looked up from reference TRBV5-1 and TRBJ2-1): KAGVTQTPRYLIKTRGQQVTLSCSPISGHRSVSWYQQTPGQGLQFLFEYFSETQRNKGNFPGRFSGRQFSNSRSEMNVSTLELGDSALYLCASSGLDRNEQFFGPGTRLTVL.